A single sample gave rise to the 26 T cell receptor beta chains below, sequenced in a study of Ad26.COV2.S vaccination and SARS-CoV-2 variants (dated by TCRdb to the early 2020s). The intended sense of this specimen's treatment or condition label: about 20 received Ad26.COV2.S at low or high dose, single or two shots; 5 received placebo; per-sample allocation not given. For vaccine and placebo recipients, repertoires were sequenced using samples collected on day 63 after the first injection. Library creation used the immunoSEQ multiplex PCR assay. Entries here come from immuneACCESS through TCRdb and include only in-frame sequences with V and J called. Some clones fail to appear in such tables; in the studies checked, an unresolved V gene covers under half of the shortfall, and the cause of the remainder is unknown. The sample table lists a few hundred thousand clones, about 87% of them with a count of one. The ten largest clonotypes hold around 3% of the sample.

The starting material was peripheral blood, obtained in a trial of Ad26.COV2.S vaccine versus placebo. Receptor source: a person aged 18 to 65 who received the Ad26.COV2.S COVID-19 vaccine or a placebo.

V and J are TRBV7-2 and TRBJ1-2; tentative D call: TRBD1 (5 bases). V lost 2 bases, J lost 8 bases, and 15 bases lay in between. Per germline, CDR1 SGHTA and CDR2 FQGNSA. The CDR3 runs 14 residues. CDR3 sequence reads: CASSLNAGREGYTF. The CDR3 DNA is TGTGCCAGCAGCTTAAACGCAGGGCGGGAGGGCTACACCTTC.

J is TRBJ1-1 and V is TRBV2, with 8 bases fitting TRBD1. Germline V gives CDR1 SNHLY, CDR2 FYNNEI. The CDR3 totals 15 residues. V dropped 7 bases and J dropped 1; count of bases not matched to a gene: 8. Here the CDR3 DNA reads TGTGCCAGCATGTTACAGGGGGATCCGAACACTGAAGCTTTCTTT. This gives the protein CASMLQGDPNTEAFF.

The V gene is TRBV6-5, the J gene TRBJ2-7, with TRBD1 matching over 7 bases. The CDR3 length is 13 residues. Germline V gene data show CDR1 as MNHEY and CDR2 as SVGAGI. Losses at the gene ends were 2 bases for V and 5 bases for J; bases not matched to a gene: 3. The CDR3 is CASSYHRGNEQYF. The CDR3 DNA sequence: TGTGCCAGCAGTTACCACAGGGGTAACGAGCAGTACTTC.

The rearrangement joins TRBV3-1 (or the pseudogene TRBV3-2) to TRBJ2-7; tentative D call: TRBD1 (5 bases). CDR1 is LGHDT, CDR2 YNNKEL, per germline (reference sequence). The CDR3 sequence is 16 residues long. The ends were cut back, 2 bases at V and 2 bases at J, with 16 bases in the middle. The CDR3 sequence is CASSQTAWGQTYEQYF. In DNA, the CDR3 is TGTGCCAGCAGCCAAACCGCCTGGGGCCAAACCTACGAGCAGTACTTC.

The chain has TRBV13 and TRBJ2-7; D may be TRBD2 (5 bases). V shed 3 bases and J shed 2 bases, with 14 bases lying between them. Germline CDR1 reads PRHDT; CDR2 reads FYEKMQ (reference sequence). The CDR3 covers 15 residues. The CDR3 region is CASSFQTISAYEQYF. CDR3 sequence (DNA): TGTGCCAGCAGCTTCCAGACTATCTCCGCCTACGAGCAGTACTTC.

The chain uses TRBV2 and TRBJ2-1; 9 positions agree with TRBD2. The germline V gene encodes CDR1 SNHLY and CDR2 FYNNEI. The CDR3 extends over 16 amino acids. The V gene end was trimmed by 6 bases and the J gene end by 8 bases; junction bases not matched to a gene: 14. The CDR3 is CASSEIAGVGVDEQFF. Here the CDR3 DNA reads TGTGCCAGCAGCGAAATAGCGGGAGTCGGTGTTGATGAGCAGTTCTTC.

The chain couples TRBV6-5 to TRBJ1-5, with D uncertain. Germline V gene lookup returns CDR1 MNHEY and CDR2 SVGAGI. The CDR3 length is 15 residues. The V end lost 6 bases, the J end lost 3 bases, and 15 bases lay between the germline ends. The CDR3 loop reads CASRAGVSFNQPQHF. CDR3 nucleotides: TGTGCCAGCAGAGCTGGGGTAAGCTTCAATCAGCCCCAGCATTTT.

The J gene is TRBJ2-5, the V gene TRBV3-1 (or the pseudogene TRBV3-2); maybe TRBD2 (6 bases). This CDR3 has 15 residues. CDR1 LGHDT and CDR2 YNNKEL come from the germline V gene (reference sequence). The V gene lost 4 bases and the J gene lost 5 bases, with 17 bases spanning the gap. The CDR3 nucleotides read TGTGCCAGCAGCCGCCAGACTAGTGTAGGCGAGACCCAGTACTTC. Protein sequence: CASSRQTSVGETQYF.

This clone was counted a few times. The V and J genes are TRBV10-3 and TRBJ2-5; 8 positions agree with TRBD2. CDR1 and CDR2 (germline): ENHRY, SYGVKD. The CDR3 spans 15 residues. V was clipped by 5 bases and J by 1 base; unmatched bases: 6. CDR3 DNA: TGTGCCATCAGTTCCGGGGGGGGTCCCCAAGAGACCCAGTACTTC. Protein product: CAISSGGGPQETQYF.

This chain links TRBV28 with TRBJ1-1; D not certain. Germline CDR1 is MDHEN and CDR2 is SYDVKM. V was clipped by 3 bases and J by 4 bases, with 15 bases between them. The CDR3 totals 15 residues. CDR3 in amino acids: CASSFPAKGVTEAFF. The CDR3, as DNA: TGTGCCAGCAGTTTCCCCGCCAAGGGAGTCACTGAAGCTTTCTTT.

This clone appeared once. The rearrangement joins TRBV5-1 to TRBJ2-1; 14 bases are shared with TRBD2. The V and J ends lost 6 bases and 1 base, in that order; junction bases with no gene match: 3. Germline CDR1 SGHRS, CDR2 YFSETQ. This CDR3 comprises 16 residues. The chain's CDR3 is CASNGLAGGSYNEQFF. Written as DNA, the CDR3 is TGCGCCAGCAACGGACTAGCGGGGGGATCCTACAATGAGCAGTTCTTC.

This chain links TRBV2 with TRBJ2-1; no firm D call. Germline CDR1 SNHLY, CDR2 FYNNEI. Trimming shortened V by 8 bases and J by 0 bases, and 14 bases separated the two germline ends. The CDR3 is 15 amino acids. The CDR3 coding sequence is TGTGCCAGCCGGCCGAGACCTAGCTCCTACAATGAGCAGTTCTTC. It translates to CASRPRPSSYNEQFF.

This chain uses TRBV5-8 with TRBJ1-5, with TRBD1 matching 8 bases. The CDR3 contains 15 residues. CDR1 is SGHTS and CDR2 is YDEGEE in the germline V gene. V gave up 3 bases and J gave up 4 bases; unmatched junction bases: 6. The CDR3 region has the DNA TGTGCCAGCAGCTCTCCCGGGACAGGTAATCAGCCCCAGCATTTT. Its protein is CASSSPGTGNQPQHF.

This clone has ten or more counts. This sequence joins TRBV18 and TRBJ1-6; D gene uncertain. The V end was cut by 0 bases, the J end by 10 bases, with 19 bases between. The CDR3 loop spans 17 amino acids. Germline V CDR1 and CDR2: KGHSH, LQKENI. CDR3 DNA sequence: TGTGCCAGCTCACCACCGATCGGTCCAGGTCCTCCCTCACCCCTCCACTTT. It is translated as CASSPPIGPGPPSPLHF.

The chain carries TRBV5-1 and TRBJ2-7; 7 bases are shared with TRBD1. Unmatched junction bases numbered 3, after V lost 4 bases and J lost 5 bases. The germline V gene encodes CDR1 SGHRS and CDR2 YFSETQ. The CDR3 totals 12 residues. CDR3 nucleotide sequence: TGCGCCAGCAGCCTAGGGGGCCACGAGCAGTACTTC. Its protein product is CASSLGGHEQYF.

J is TRBJ2-3 and V is TRBV5-1, with TRBD1 identical over 9 bases. Germline CDR1 reads SGHRS; CDR2 reads YFSETQ. This CDR3 has 18 amino acids. The J segment lost 5 bases and the V segment lost 4 bases, leaving 17 bases of the junction unmatched. Written as DNA, the CDR3 is TGCGCCAGCAGCGATAACACATACAGGGGGCGATCTGTAGATACGCAGTATTTT. Protein sequence: CASSDNTYRGRSVDTQYF.

The rearrangement links TRBV4-2 to TRBJ2-3; 7 nucleotides line up with TRBD2. The CDR3 covers 15 residues. Germline assignment: CDR1 LGHNA and CDR2 YNFKEQ. With 0 bases clipped from V and 2 bases from J, the junction kept 2 bases outside the gene matches. The CDR3 loop is CASSQEGTTTDTQYF. The CDR3 DNA reads TGTGCCAGCAGCCAAGAGGGGACTACCACAGATACGCAGTATTTT.

This chain joins TRBV18 and TRBJ2-1; 7 positions match TRBD1. CDR3 length: 14 residues. Germline-derived CDR1 and CDR2 are KGHSH and LQKENI. After removal of 0 bases from V and 7 bases from J, the junction contained 3 bases not matched to a gene. CDR3 coding DNA: TGTGCCAGCTCACCACCAGACAGGGTGAATGAGCAGTTCTTC. Its protein product is CASSPPDRVNEQFF.

The chain has TRBV21-1 and TRBJ1-4; the table's TRBD1 call for D was not verified on the DNA. TRBV21-1 is reported as a pseudogene. The CDR3 length is 20 residues. The CDR3 sequence: CASRQLRDTAGLGTNEKLFF. The CDR3 nucleotides are TGTGCCAGCAGACAACTCCGGGACACGGCGGGTTTAGGGACTAATGAAAAACTGTTTTTT.

The chain uses TRBV5-8 and TRBJ2-3; TRBD2 matches 8 bases. The length of the CDR3 is 16 residues. Germline V gene sequence: CDR1 SGHTS, CDR2 YDEGEE. Unmatched junction bases numbered 10, after V lost 4 bases and J lost 3 bases. The CDR3 loop reads CASSLGPGLGTDTQYF. The CDR3 nucleotides are TGTGCCAGCAGCCTGGGGCCGGGACTAGGAACAGATACGCAGTATTTT. Using reference TRBV5-8 and TRBJ2-3 for the parts outside the CDR3, the full variable domain is EAGVTQSPTHLIKTRGQQATLRCSPISGHTSVYWYQQALGLGLQFLLWYDEGEERNRGNFPPRFSGRQFPNYSSELNVNALELEDSALYLCASSLGPGLGTDTQYFGPGTRLTVL.

This clone was observed once. V and J are TRBV28 and TRBJ2-3, with a weak D call TRBD2 (6 bases). The ends were cut back, 6 bases at V and 8 bases at J, with 18 bases in the middle. The germline CDR1 and CDR2 sequences are MDHEN and SYDVKM. CDR3 length equals 14 residues. CDR3 DNA sequence: TGTGCCAGCAGCCCCGTGGGGCGGGGAGGTACGCAGTATTTT. It yields the protein CASSPVGRGGTQYF.

This clone has more than one count but fewer than ten. The rearrangement uses TRBV5-4 and TRBJ1-2; 7 nucleotides align to TRBD1. Per germline, CDR1 SGHNT and CDR2 YYREEE (reference sequence). V dropped 0 bases and J dropped 6; count of bases not matched to a gene: 8. CDR3 length: 15 amino acids. CDR3 amino acids: CASSLATGHTDGYTF. In DNA form, the CDR3 reads TGTGCCAGCAGCTTGGCGACAGGGCATACAGATGGCTACACCTTC.

V is TRBV6-5 and J is TRBJ1-2; possible D gene TRBD1, 5 bases. The CDR3 runs to 15 residues. CDR1 is MNHEY, CDR2 SVGAGI, per germline. V lost 2 bases, J lost 4 bases, and 14 bases lay in between. DNA for the CDR3: TGTGCCAGCAGTTACGAGGTATCAGGGATCTATGGCTACACCTTC. Its translation: CASSYEVSGIYGYTF.

The rearrangement uses TRBV5-5 and TRBJ1-2; 7 bases align to TRBD1. Germline CDR1 is SGHKS and CDR2 is YYEKEE (reference sequence). This CDR3 spans 14 amino acids. The V segment lost 0 bases and the J segment 5 bases; nucleotides outside the gene matches: 4. For the CDR3, the DNA is TGTGCCAGCAGCTTGGGGACAGGTTTTTATGGCTACACCTTC. It specifies CASSLGTGFYGYTF. Supplemented by reference TRBV5-5 and TRBJ1-2, the full variable domain reads DAGVTQSPTHLIKTRGQQVTLRCSPISGHKSVSWYQQVLGQGPQFIFQYYEKEERGRGNFPDRFSARQFPNYSSELNVNALLLGDSALYLCASSLGTGFYGYTFGSGTRLTVV.

The chain carries TRBV30 and TRBJ2-7; 7 bases are shared with TRBD1. Trimming removed 2 bases from V and 7 bases from J; junction bases left unmatched: 5. This CDR3 comprises 12 residues. In germline, CDR1 is GTSNPN, CDR2 SVGIG (reference sequence). The CDR3 region is CAWSRQGAEQYF. CDR3 nucleotides: TGTGCCTGGAGTAGACAGGGCGCGGAGCAGTACTTC.

V gene TRBV19 combines with J gene TRBJ1-5, with TRBD1 matching over 9 bases. CDR1 LNHDA and CDR2 SQIVND come from the germline V gene (reference sequence). This CDR3 is 15 amino acids long. With 3 bases clipped from V and 8 bases from J, the junction kept 8 bases outside the gene matches. This CDR3 is CASSMASGQGEPQHF. The CDR3 DNA is TGTGCCAGTAGTATGGCGTCGGGACAGGGCGAGCCCCAGCATTTT.